The rows below give T cell receptor beta chains drawn from one sample of a study of T cells in Graves' hyperthyroidism and ophthalmopathy. TCRdb reprocessed the multiplex PCR reads via MiXCR and lists one record per CDR3 protein. The table includes a few hundred thousand distinct CDR3 sequences, more than 15% detected once. What was sequenced was blood. The receptors were sampled from a woman under 30 with Graves' hyperthyroidism. Both conserved end residues are part of each CDR3. The order of the fields is CDR3 length, V gene, D gene, clone size, J gene, CDR3 DNA, CDR3 protein. A D gene is named only where the DNA matches it firmly. The listing skips clone size in some rows; elsewhere it reads once, few, many or a size class.

CDR3 length: 15; V gene: TRBV5-1; D gene: .; clone size: many; J gene: TRBJ2-7; CDR3 DNA: TGCGCCAGCAGCTCCGGCGGGTTGAGCTCCTACGAGCAGTACTTC; CDR3 protein: CASSSGGLSSYEQYF
CDR3 length: 15; V gene: TRBV9; D gene: TRBD1; clone size: few; J gene: TRBJ2-7; CDR3 DNA: TGTGCCAGCAGCGTAGTGGACAGGGGTATCTACGAGCAGTACTTC; CDR3 protein: CASSVVDRGIYEQYF
CDR3 length: 14; V gene: TRBV20-1; D gene: .; clone size: .; J gene: TRBJ2-5; CDR3 DNA: TGCAGTGCTAGGGGTTTTAGGGAGGCAGAGACCCAGTACTTC; CDR3 protein: CSARGFREAETQYF
CDR3 length: 15; V gene: TRBV6-1; D gene: TRBD1; clone size: few; J gene: TRBJ2-7; CDR3 DNA: TGTGCCAGCAGTGAACCCACAGGGGACCCCTACGAGCAGTACTTC; CDR3 protein: CASSEPTGDPYEQYF
CDR3 length: 14; V gene: TRBV20-1; D gene: .; clone size: many; J gene: TRBJ2-6; CDR3 DNA: TGCAGTGCCCTAGGAGTCTCTGGGGCCAACGTCCTGACTTTC; CDR3 protein: CSALGVSGANVLTF
CDR3 length: 14; V gene: TRBV5-1; D gene: .; clone size: .; J gene: TRBJ2-7; CDR3 DNA: TGCGCCAGCAGCTTGGGATCCATAGGCTACGAGCAGTACTTC; CDR3 protein: CASSLGSIGYEQYF
CDR3 length: 16; V gene: TRBV12-3/TRBV12-4; D gene: TRBD1; clone size: many; J gene: TRBJ1-1; CDR3 DNA: TGTGCCAGCAGTCCAGTACAGGGGGCTATGAACACTGAAGCTTTCTTT; CDR3 protein: CASSPVQGAMNTEAFF
CDR3 length: 13; V gene: TRBV19; D gene: TRBD1; clone size: .; J gene: TRBJ2-7; CDR3 DNA: TGTGCCAGAACCGGGACAGGGGTCGAGGAGCAGTACTTC; CDR3 protein: CARTGTGVEEQYF
CDR3 length: 13; V gene: TRBV29-1; D gene: .; clone size: many; J gene: TRBJ2-1; CDR3 DNA: TGCAGCGTTCCACAGGACAGTTACAATGAGCAGTTCTTC; CDR3 protein: CSVPQDSYNEQFF
CDR3 length: 12; V gene: TRBV2; D gene: .; clone size: many; J gene: TRBJ2-7; CDR3 DNA: TGTGCCACCAGGACGGGGCCCTTCGAGCAGTACTTC; CDR3 protein: CATRTGPFEQYF
CDR3 length: 12; V gene: TRBV20-1; D gene: .; clone size: .; J gene: TRBJ2-4; CDR3 DNA: TGCAGTACAGTACAAGCCAAAAACATTCAGTACTTC; CDR3 protein: CSTVQAKNIQYF
CDR3 length: 16; V gene: TRBV28; D gene: .; clone size: few; J gene: TRBJ2-3; CDR3 DNA: TGTGCCAGCAGTTTAGGGCAAGCAGGTGGCTTCGATACGCAGTATTTT; CDR3 protein: CASSLGQAGGFDTQYF
CDR3 length: 14; V gene: TRBV28; D gene: .; clone size: .; J gene: TRBJ2-5; CDR3 DNA: TGTGCCAGCAGCCCCTCTGACACAGAAGAGACCCAGTACTTC; CDR3 protein: CASSPSDTEETQYF
CDR3 length: 15; V gene: TRBV12-3/TRBV12-4; D gene: TRBD2; clone size: many; J gene: TRBJ2-7; CDR3 DNA: TGTGCCAGCAGTTTCCCTGTAAGCGGGGTCTACGAGCAGTACTTC; CDR3 protein: CASSFPVSGVYEQYF
CDR3 length: 13; V gene: TRBV24-1; D gene: .; clone size: many; J gene: TRBJ2-3; CDR3 DNA: TGTGCCACCAGTACTGGAAGCACAGATACGCAGTATTTT; CDR3 protein: CATSTGSTDTQYF
CDR3 length: 14; V gene: TRBV20-1; D gene: TRBD1; clone size: many; J gene: TRBJ1-1; CDR3 DNA: TGCAGTGCTAGAGAGGGGACAGCGAACACTGAAGCTTTCTTT; CDR3 protein: CSAREGTANTEAFF
CDR3 length: 13; V gene: TRBV20-1; D gene: .; clone size: .; J gene: TRBJ2-2; CDR3 DNA: TGCAGTGCTAGAGTAGCGAACACCGGGGAGCTGTTTTTT; CDR3 protein: CSARVANTGELFF
CDR3 length: 20; V gene: TRBV11-3; D gene: .; clone size: many; J gene: TRBJ1-1; CDR3 DNA: TGTGCCAGCAGCTGGTTCGGGTCACTCGGGCCCTCTTCCATGAACACTGAAGCTTTCTTT; CDR3 protein: CASSWFGSLGPSSMNTEAFF
CDR3 length: 13; V gene: TRBV2; D gene: TRBD1; clone size: many; J gene: TRBJ1-2; CDR3 DNA: TGTGCCAGCAGGCTAACAGGGGAGGGAGGCTACACCTTC; CDR3 protein: CASRLTGEGGYTF
CDR3 length: 14; V gene: TRBV5-1; D gene: .; clone size: few; J gene: TRBJ2-7; CDR3 DNA: TGCGCCAGCAGCCGGTCGGGCAACAGGTACGAGCAGTACTTC; CDR3 protein: CASSRSGNRYEQYF
CDR3 length: 13; V gene: TRBV7-9; D gene: .; clone size: many; J gene: TRBJ2-7; CDR3 DNA: TGTGCCAGCAGCTTAGGCGAGCAAGCCGAGCAGTACTTC; CDR3 protein: CASSLGEQAEQYF
CDR3 length: 13; V gene: TRBV19; D gene: TRBD1; clone size: few; J gene: TRBJ1-1; CDR3 DNA: TGTGCCAGTAAAGGGCAGGGGGGCACTGAAGCTTTCTTT; CDR3 protein: CASKGQGGTEAFF
CDR3 length: 17; V gene: TRBV13; D gene: TRBD2; clone size: many; J gene: TRBJ2-2; CDR3 DNA: TGTGCCAGCAGCATTTGGACTAGCGGGCGAAACACCGGGGAGCTGTTTTTT; CDR3 protein: CASSIWTSGRNTGELFF